One and the same sample provided the 2 T cell receptor beta chains below, sequenced in a study of T-cell memory formation after mild COVID-19. TCRdb re-called the 5' RACE reads through MiXCR, storing one row per CDR3 protein. The table has tens of thousands of distinct CDR3 sequences, roughly 9% seen once. Source material: PBMCs or a T cell subset sorted from them (not recorded which). All receptors come from an adult woman who had mild COVID-19 (a few samples of this study predate the infection). Cell type and time point are not known.

This clonotype was found a few times. The V and J genes are TRBV20-1 and TRBJ2-4; D is undetermined. Germline CDR1 and CDR2: DFQATT and SNEGSKA (reference sequence). V lost 6 bases, J lost 0 bases, and 12 bases lay in between. The CDR3 runs 14 residues. CDR3 region: CSAHPTRAKNIQYF. In DNA, the CDR3 is TGCAGTGCCCATCCCACTCGAGCCAAAAACATTCAGTACTTC.

The DNA of the CDR3 is TGCAGCGCTCCAACGACGGGAGATACGCAGTATTTT. This codes for CSAPTTGDTQYF. V usage is TRBV29-1 and J usage is TRBJ2-3; D ambiguous. Germline V CDR1 and CDR2: SQVTM, ANQGSEA. This CDR3 spans 12 amino acids. Trimming stripped 7 bases from V and 5 bases from J, with 13 bases between.